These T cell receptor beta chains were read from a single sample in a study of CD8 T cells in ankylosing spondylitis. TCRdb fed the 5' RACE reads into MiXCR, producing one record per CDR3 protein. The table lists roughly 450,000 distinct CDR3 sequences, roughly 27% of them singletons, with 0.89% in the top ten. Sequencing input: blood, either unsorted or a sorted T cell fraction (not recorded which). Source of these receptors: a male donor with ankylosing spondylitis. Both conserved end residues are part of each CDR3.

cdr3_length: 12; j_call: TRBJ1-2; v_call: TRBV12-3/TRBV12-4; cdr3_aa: CASSLAGGGYTF
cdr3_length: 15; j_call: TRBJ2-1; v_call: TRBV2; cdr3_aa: CASSKTSLQYNEQFF
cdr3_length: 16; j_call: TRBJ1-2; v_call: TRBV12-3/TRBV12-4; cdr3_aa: CASSSGTGFNDYGYTF
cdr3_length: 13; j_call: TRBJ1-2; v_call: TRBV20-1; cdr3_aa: CSARKQGGTGYTF
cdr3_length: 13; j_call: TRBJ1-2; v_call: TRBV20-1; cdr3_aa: CSASIYREGGYTF
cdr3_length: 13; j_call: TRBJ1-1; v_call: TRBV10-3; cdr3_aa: CAISERDRVEAFF
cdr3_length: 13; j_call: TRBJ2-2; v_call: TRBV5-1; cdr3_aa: CASSLVPRGELFF
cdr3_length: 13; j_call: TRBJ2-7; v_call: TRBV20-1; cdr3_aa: CSAVRDTSYEQYF
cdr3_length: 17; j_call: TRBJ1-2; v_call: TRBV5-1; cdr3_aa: CASSLARGAEYNYGYTF
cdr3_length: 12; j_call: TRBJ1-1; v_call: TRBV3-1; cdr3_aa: CATQQGNTEAFF
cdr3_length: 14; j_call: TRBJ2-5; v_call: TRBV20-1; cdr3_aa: CSASFLQGRETQYF
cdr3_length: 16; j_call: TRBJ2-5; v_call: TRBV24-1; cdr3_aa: CATSDSRLRGGETQYF
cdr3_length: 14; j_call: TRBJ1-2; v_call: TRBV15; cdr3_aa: CATSRDTGPYGYTF
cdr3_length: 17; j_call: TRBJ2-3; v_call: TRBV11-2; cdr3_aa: CASSLDSAAGSTDTQYF
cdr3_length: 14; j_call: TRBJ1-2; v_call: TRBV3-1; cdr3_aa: CASSQDGWGGGYTF
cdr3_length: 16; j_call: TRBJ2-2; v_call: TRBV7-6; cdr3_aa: CASSYGLAGATGELFF
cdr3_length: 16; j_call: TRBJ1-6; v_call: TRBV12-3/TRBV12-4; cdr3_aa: CANSEGRDGYNSPLHF
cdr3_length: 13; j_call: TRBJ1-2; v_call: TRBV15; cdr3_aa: CATNRGGNYGYTF
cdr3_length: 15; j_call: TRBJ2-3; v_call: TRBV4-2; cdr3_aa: CASSPPELSTDTQYF
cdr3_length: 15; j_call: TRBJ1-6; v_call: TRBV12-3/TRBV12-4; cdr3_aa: CASSLRQPQNSPLHF